A selection of T cell receptor beta chains follows, all from one sample in a study of CD8 T cells in ankylosing spondylitis. TCRdb reprocessed the 5' RACE reads with MiXCR, giving one entry per CDR3 protein. The sample includes more than 650,000 distinct CDR3 sequences, about an eighth of them seen just once. Sequenced material: blood, either unsorted or a sorted T cell fraction (not recorded which). These receptor sequences come from a male donor with ankylosing spondylitis. CDR3s leave out the opening cysteine and the closing phenylalanine or tryptophan.

>12|TRBV4-1|TRBJ2-7
ASSQELSSYEQY
>12|TRBV7-9|TRBJ2-4
ASSLGGVWDIQY
>14|TRBV20-1|TRBJ2-1
SAREGAARSYNEQF
>13|TRBV20-1|TRBJ2-1
SAGLTSGRDNEQF
>12|TRBV10-3|TRBJ2-7
AISGERGSYEQY
>10|TRBV7-6|TRBJ2-7
ASSPTGLEQY
>12|TRBV7-2|TRBJ1-2
ASSLERGINGYT
>11|TRBV20-1|TRBJ1-6
SVRGPANSPLH
>13|TRBV5-1|TRBJ2-1
ASSLDFPGTSEQF
>11|TRBV15|TRBJ1-6
ATSGDRGTPLH
>13|TRBV29-1|TRBJ2-1
SVGRTPSSYNEQF
>14|TRBV12-3/TRBV12-4|TRBJ2-2
ASTPGRGRESGELF
>9|TRBV7-9|TRBJ2-4
ASGGQNIQY
>11|TRBV24-1|TRBJ1-5
ATSDTDRRPQH
>13|TRBV20-1|TRBJ2-3
SAIRLAAISDTQY
>13|TRBV5-1|TRBJ2-3
ASSLSDRGTDTQY
>12|TRBV20-1|TRBJ2-1
SATGLAGVHEQF
>12|TRBV12-3/TRBV12-4|TRBJ1-5
ASRDRRLDQPQH
>14|TRBV9|TRBJ2-3
ASSVAGTGLTDTQY
>13|TRBV6-1|TRBJ1-5
ASSAKRAGDQPQH
>13|TRBV20-1|TRBJ2-1
SARGGIRLGNEQF
>13|TRBV20-1|TRBJ2-1
SARSSGTSLREQF
>9|TRBV12-3/TRBV12-4|TRBJ2-6
ASTHLEVLT
>12|TRBV20-1|TRBJ1-4
SARDGQGFEKLF
>10|TRBV20-1|TRBJ1-5
SARGPDQPQH
>14|TRBV24-1|TRBJ2-1
ATSDWTSGIYNEQF
>12|TRBV20-1|TRBJ2-7
SAAPGLVPYEQY
>11|TRBV16|TRBJ2-1
ASSPRGFGEQF
>12|TRBV6-1|TRBJ1-1
ASSEHRPNTEAF
>14|TRBV5-1|TRBJ2-2
ASSLVNTPNTGELF
>11|TRBV20-1|TRBJ2-3
SAQWGSTDTQY
>13|TRBV7-9|TRBJ2-3
ASSPGQDSTDTQY
>11|TRBV6-1|TRBJ2-7
ASIGQGENEQY
>12|TRBV5-1|TRBJ2-1
ASSVLRGINEQF
>13|TRBV9|TRBJ1-5
ASSVGTSSNQPQH
>11|TRBV19|TRBJ2-1
ATRRGRDNEQF
>14|TRBV5-1|TRBJ2-6
ASSWNSDRGNNVLT
>11|TRBV6-5|TRBJ1-2
ASSSGGDYGYT
>14|TRBV15|TRBJ2-1
ATSRGPAGLGNEQF
>12|TRBV20-1|TRBJ1-1
SARSGEGDTEAF
>10|TRBV12-3/TRBV12-4|TRBJ2-7
ASTKDSYEQY
>14|TRBV6-2/TRBV6-3|TRBJ1-5
ASSPYRGGYNQPQH
>11|TRBV20-1|TRBJ1-1
SARGRMNTEAF
>13|TRBV12-3/TRBV12-4|TRBJ2-7
ASSLFGFLSGEQY
>9|TRBV12-5|TRBJ2-1
ASGYSGEQF
>11|TRBV2|TRBJ2-7
ASNVAGPYEQY
>11|TRBV30|TRBJ2-7
AWSWDRGREQY
>10|TRBV29-1|TRBJ1-1
SVVEGGTEAF
>15|TRBV28|TRBJ2-6
ASSLAVGVSGANVLT
>12|TRBV7-9|TRBJ2-5
ASSFVGGQETQY
>12|TRBV6-5|TRBJ2-5
ASSYSLRGETQY
>11|TRBV5-1|TRBJ2-5
ASSFGQLETQY
>11|TRBV20-1|TRBJ2-4
SAREVSENIQY
>13|TRBV27|TRBJ2-7
ASTTKGGPTYEQY
>13|TRBV18|TRBJ2-4
ASSPPTGVKNIQY
>13|TRBV18|TRBJ1-5
ASSRLRDSNQPQH
>14|TRBV28|TRBJ1-5
ASRISGGSFDQPQH